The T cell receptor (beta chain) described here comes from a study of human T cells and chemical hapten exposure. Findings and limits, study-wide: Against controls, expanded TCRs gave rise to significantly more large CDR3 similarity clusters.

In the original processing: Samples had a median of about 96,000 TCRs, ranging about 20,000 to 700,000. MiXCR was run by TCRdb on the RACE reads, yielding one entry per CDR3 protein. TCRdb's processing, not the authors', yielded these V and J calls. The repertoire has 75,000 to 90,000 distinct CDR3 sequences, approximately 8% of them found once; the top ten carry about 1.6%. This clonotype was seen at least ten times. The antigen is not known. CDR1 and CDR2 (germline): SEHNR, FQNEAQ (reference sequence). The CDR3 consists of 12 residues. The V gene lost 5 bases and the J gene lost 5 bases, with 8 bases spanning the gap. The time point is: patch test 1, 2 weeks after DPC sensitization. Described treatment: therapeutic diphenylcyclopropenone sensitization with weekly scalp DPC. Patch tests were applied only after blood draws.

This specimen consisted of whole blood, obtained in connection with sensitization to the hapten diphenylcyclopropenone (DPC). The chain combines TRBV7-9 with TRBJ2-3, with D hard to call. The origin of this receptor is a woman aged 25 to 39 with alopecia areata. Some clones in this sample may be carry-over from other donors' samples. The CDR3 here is CASSPEGDTQYF. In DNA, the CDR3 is TGTGCCAGCAGCCCCGAAGGAGATACGCAGTATTTT.